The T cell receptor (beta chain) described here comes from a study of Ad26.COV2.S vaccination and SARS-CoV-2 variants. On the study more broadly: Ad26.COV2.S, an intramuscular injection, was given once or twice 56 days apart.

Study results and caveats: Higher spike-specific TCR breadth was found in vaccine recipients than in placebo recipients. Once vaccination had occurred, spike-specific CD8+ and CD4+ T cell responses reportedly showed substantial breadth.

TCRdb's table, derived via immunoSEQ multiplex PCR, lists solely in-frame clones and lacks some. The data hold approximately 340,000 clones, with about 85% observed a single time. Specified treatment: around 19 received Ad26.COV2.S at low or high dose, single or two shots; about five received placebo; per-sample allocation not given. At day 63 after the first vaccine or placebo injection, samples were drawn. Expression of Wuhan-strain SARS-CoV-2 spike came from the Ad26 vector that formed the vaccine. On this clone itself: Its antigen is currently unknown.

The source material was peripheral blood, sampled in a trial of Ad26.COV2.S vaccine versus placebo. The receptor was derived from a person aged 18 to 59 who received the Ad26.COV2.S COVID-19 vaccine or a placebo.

CDR3 sequence reads: CASSLVPRRQGAGNEQFF. The CDR3 region has the DNA TGCGCCAGCAGCTTGGTTCCCCGGAGACAGGGGGCAGGTAATGAGCAGTTCTTC. This chain connects TRBV5-1 to TRBJ2-1; 10 bases are shared with TRBD1. V dropped 0 bases and J dropped 7; count of bases not matched to a gene: 13. The CDR3 runs 18 residues. The germline CDR1 and CDR2 sequences are SGHRS and YFSETQ.